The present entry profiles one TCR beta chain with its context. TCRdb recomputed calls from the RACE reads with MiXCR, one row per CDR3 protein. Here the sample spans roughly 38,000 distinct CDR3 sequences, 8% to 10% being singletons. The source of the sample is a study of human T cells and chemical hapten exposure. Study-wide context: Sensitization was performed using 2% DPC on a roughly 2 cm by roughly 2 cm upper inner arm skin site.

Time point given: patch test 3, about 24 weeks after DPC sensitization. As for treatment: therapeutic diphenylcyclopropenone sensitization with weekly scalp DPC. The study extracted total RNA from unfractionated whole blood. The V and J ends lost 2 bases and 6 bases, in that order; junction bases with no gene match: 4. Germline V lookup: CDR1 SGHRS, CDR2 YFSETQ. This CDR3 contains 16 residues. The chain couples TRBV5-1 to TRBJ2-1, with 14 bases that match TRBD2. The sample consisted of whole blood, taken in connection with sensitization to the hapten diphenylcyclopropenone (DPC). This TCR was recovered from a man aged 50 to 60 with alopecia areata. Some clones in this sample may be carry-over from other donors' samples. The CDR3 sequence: CASSFKGTSGSNEQFF. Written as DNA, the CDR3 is TGCGCCAGCAGCTTTAAAGGGACTAGCGGGAGCAATGAGCAGTTCTTC.